These 18 T cell receptor beta chains share one sample of origin, sequenced in a study of Tregs in tolerant kidney transplant recipients. Assay: immunoSEQ multiplex PCR; the TCRdb copy retains only in-frame clones and omits some. This table lists 45,000 to 55,000 clones. Sequences were derived from CD4+ T cells from blood, sampled before the transplant. All receptors derive from a human donor who received a combined kidney and bone marrow transplant.

With regard to this clone: The read falls 3 residues short of the CDR3 end, and the missing part is taken from the germline J gene. The chain has TRBV7-8 and TRBJ1-2, with a tentative D call TRBD1 (5 bases). CDR1 and CDR2 from the germline V gene are SGHVS and FQNEAQ. V lost 1 base, J lost 4 bases, and 13 bases lay in between. The CDR3 has 15 amino acids. The CDR3 sequence is CASSLVGQGTYGYTF. Incomplete CDR3 DNA: TGTGCCAGCAGCTTAGTTGGTCAGGGAACCTATGGC. Complete variable domain (other parts from reference TRBV7-8 and TRBJ1-2): GAGVSQSPRYKVAKRGQDVALRCDPISGHVSLFWYQQALGQGPEFLTYFQNEAQLDKSGLPSDRFFAERPEGSVSTLKIQRTQQEDSAVYLCASSLVGQGTYGYTFGSGTRLTVV.

A remark on this clone: The read ends 3 residues before the CDR3 terminus; that terminus is restored from the germline J gene. J is TRBJ2-3 and V is TRBV11-2; D ambiguous. Trimming left V 7 bases short and J 0 bases short, with 8 bases between. The germline gives CDR1 SGHAT, CDR2 FQNNGV. The CDR3 covers 13 residues. The CDR3 bases that were read are TGTGCCAGCAAGGGCCCTAGCACAGATACG. As protein: CASKGPSTDT. In full, the CDR3 is CASKGPSTDTQYF.

Points on this clone: The read ends 3 residues before the CDR3 terminus; that terminus is restored from the germline J gene. This chain links TRBV5-1 with TRBJ1-1; the D is unclear. Trimming took 5 bases from V and 0 from J, leaving 8 bases between them. CDR3 size: 13 residues. CDR1 is SGHRS, CDR2 YFSETQ, per germline. The CDR3 DNA, read in part, is TGCGCCAGCAGGTGGCAGATGAACACTGAA. Its protein is CASRWQMNTE. The CDR3 in its entirety is CASRWQMNTEAFF.

Details on this clone: The CDR3 end lies 3 residues beyond the end of the read and is filled in from the germline J gene. The chain is built from TRBV20-1 and TRBJ2-1, with D tentatively TRBD2 (5 bases). The germline V gene has CDR1 DFQATT and CDR2 SNEGSKA (reference sequence). The CDR3 runs 14 residues. Trimming took off 6 bases at V and 3 bases at J, with 15 bases between the two ends. The CDR3 loop is CSAPVKRVYNEQFF. CDR3 DNA (partial): TGCAGTGCCCCCGTTAAGAGGGTCTACAATGAG.

A word on this clone: The read is 3 residues too short to cover the CDR3 end, so that end is filled in from the germline J gene. The rearrangement uses TRBV5-1 and TRBJ2-7, with 15 nucleotides matching TRBD2. This CDR3 is 18 amino acids long. Trimming took 1 base from V and 1 from J; bases not matched to a gene: 6. Germline loops: CDR1 SGHRS, CDR2 YFSETQ. The CDR3 is CASSLPGTSGRRSYEQYF. The CDR3 DNA, read in part, is TGCGCCAGCAGCTTGCCCGGGACTAGCGGGAGGAGATCCTACGAG.

The DNA read from the CDR3 is TGCAGCGTTGAAGATCCCCAGAACACTGAA. Translating gives CSVEDPQNTE. The complete CDR3 reads CSVEDPQNTEAFF. The chain joins TRBV29-1 to TRBJ1-1; D is uncertain. The CDR3 extends 3 residues past the end of the read, so its final part is completed from the germline J gene. CDR3 size: 13 residues. V was trimmed by 0 bases and J by 1 base, leaving 6 bases between them. Germline V lookup: CDR1 SQVTM, CDR2 ANQGSEA.

On this clone itself: The CDR3 extends 3 residues past the end of the read, so its final part is completed from the germline J gene. The rearrangement joins TRBV19 to TRBJ2-3; 8 bases line up with TRBD2. This CDR3 is built from 16 residues. The J segment lost 4 bases and the V segment lost 2 bases, leaving 8 bases of the junction unmatched. In germline, CDR1 is LNHDA, CDR2 SQIVND (reference sequence). The part of the CDR3 DNA that was read is TGTGCCAGTAGTATACAGAGCGGGAGTTTAGCAGATACG. This codes for CASSIQSGSLADT. The whole CDR3 sequence is CASSIQSGSLADTQYF.

CDR3 bases read: TGTGCCTGGAGTGGGGACAGCGTCAGTCGTGGC. Protein product: CAWSGDSVSRG. The CDR3 as a whole reads CAWSGDSVSRGYTF. This chain links TRBV30 with TRBJ1-2, with TRBD1 matching over 7 bases. The sequenced fragment ends 3 residues before the CDR3 boundary, so the rest is inferred from the germline J gene. The germline V gene encodes CDR1 GTSNPN and CDR2 SVGIG (reference sequence). With 1 base clipped from V and 7 bases from J, the junction kept 9 bases outside the gene matches. There are 14 residues in the CDR3.

With respect to this clone: The read gets to within 3 residues of the CDR3 end, and the germline J gene fills in the rest. The gene calls are TRBV18 and TRBJ2-3, with 7 bases identical to TRBD1. Germline lookup yields CDR1 KGHSH and CDR2 LQKENI. With V trimmed by 4 bases and J by 3 bases, 1 base remained unmatched. The CDR3 has 13 amino acids. The sequenced CDR3 bases are TGTGCCAGCTCACAGGGGGCAACAGATACG. This encodes CASSQGATDT. In full, the CDR3 is CASSQGATDTQYF.

Concerning this clone: Read data end 3 residues before the CDR3 end; the end is taken from the germline J gene. This rearrangement joins TRBV19 to TRBJ2-4, with 9 bases matching TRBD1. The length of the CDR3 is 14 residues. V lost 5 bases to trimming and J lost 5 bases; unmatched junction nucleotides: 4. CDR1 is LNHDA, CDR2 SQIVND, per germline (reference sequence). CDR3 sequence reads: CASSPRTGENIQYF. CDR3 bases read: TGTGCCAGTAGTCCCCGGACAGGGGAAAACATT.

As to this clone: The read terminates 3 residues before the CDR3 end, so the remaining end is supplied by the germline J gene. The chain carries TRBV19 and TRBJ1-1; 9 bases agree with TRBD1. The V segment lost 6 bases and the J segment 1 base; nucleotides outside the gene matches: 3. The CDR3 covers 14 residues. The germline V gene encodes CDR1 LNHDA and CDR2 SQIVND (reference sequence). The CDR3 region is CASSWDRENTEAFF. CDR3 DNA (partial): TGTGCCAGTAGCTGGGACAGGGAGAACACTGAA.

About this clone itself: The read falls 3 residues short of the CDR3 end, and the missing part is taken from the germline J gene. The chain joins TRBV30 to TRBJ2-1; 9 bases match TRBD2. The J segment lost 7 bases and the V segment lost 2 bases, leaving 6 bases of the junction unmatched. The CDR3 length is 14 residues. Germline V gene lookup returns CDR1 GTSNPN and CDR2 SVGIG (reference sequence). CDR3 DNA (partial): TGTGCCTGGAGTCCGGGACTAGCAGGGAATGAG. This translates into CAWSPGLAGNE. The whole CDR3 sequence reads CAWSPGLAGNEQFF.

Of note for this clone: Read coverage stops 3 residues before the CDR3 terminus; the germline J gene supplies the remainder. The chain carries TRBV6-1 and TRBJ1-2, with 8 bases lining up with TRBD1. V was pared by 3 bases and J by 5 bases, with 2 bases of the junction left unmatched. CDR1 is MNHNS, CDR2 SASEGT, per germline. This CDR3 is built from 13 residues. The DNA read from the CDR3 is TGTGCCAGCAGTGAGAACAGGGGGTATGGC. Protein sequence: CASSENRGYG. The whole CDR3 protein reads CASSENRGYGYTF.

For this clone: The CDR3 end falls 3 residues outside the read, so it is completed with the germline J gene. This chain links TRBV20-1 with TRBJ2-7; TRBD2 agrees at 9 bases. J gave up 2 bases and V 1 base, and 9 bases lay outside the gene matches. The CDR3 has 16 amino acids. Per germline, CDR1 DFQATT and CDR2 SNEGSKA (reference sequence). The DNA read from the CDR3 is TGCAGTGCTAGAGGAACCGGGACTAGCCGTACCTACGAG. Protein product: CSARGTGTSRTYE. The CDR3 as a whole reads CSARGTGTSRTYEQYF.

A note on this clone: The observed sequence ends 3 residues before the CDR3 terminus, with the missing tail filled in from the germline J gene. The rearrangement links TRBV5-1 to TRBJ2-1; 14 nucleotides align to TRBD2. Germline values: CDR1 SGHRS, CDR2 YFSETQ. The length of the CDR3 is 17 residues. J gave up 9 bases and V 1 base, and 9 bases lay outside the gene matches. Partial CDR3 DNA: TGCGCCAGCAGCTTGATGAGGGGACTAGCGGGAGCAGCTGAG. Protein sequence: CASSLMRGLAGAAE. The CDR3 in full is CASSLMRGLAGAAEQFF.

Comments on this clone: The read ends 3 residues shy of where the CDR3 ends; the end is completed using the germline J gene. The chain employs TRBV19 and TRBJ1-1; D is undetermined. CDR1 is LNHDA and CDR2 is SQIVND in the germline V gene (reference sequence). The CDR3 runs 16 residues. V lost 7 bases, J lost 2 bases, and 20 bases lay in between. The CDR3 spells CASTPRGSRFNTEAFF. CDR3 DNA (partial): TGTGCCAGTACCCCCCGGGGATCCCGCTTTAACACTGAA.

On this clone: The read is 3 residues too short to cover the CDR3 end, so that end is filled in from the germline J gene. The rearrangement joins TRBV7-3 to TRBJ2-7; a possible D gene is TRBD1 (6 bases). Between the trimmed V and J ends, which lost 5 bases and 0 bases, there was a span of 11 bases. The CDR3 spans 14 residues. The germline CDR1 and CDR2 sequences are SGHTA and FQGTGA. The sequenced CDR3 bases are TGTGCCAGCAGCCCCTACAGGGACTCCTACGAG. Amino acid sequence: CASSPYRDSYE. The entire CDR3 protein is CASSPYRDSYEQYF.

Remarks on this clone: The sequenced fragment ends 3 residues before the CDR3 boundary, so the rest is inferred from the germline J gene. The chain combines TRBV7-2 with TRBJ2-5; 10 bases align to TRBD2. Germline trimming cut 6 bases from V and 5 bases from J; bases unmatched to any gene: 9. Germline loops: CDR1 SGHTA, CDR2 FQGNSA. CDR3 size: 15 residues. The CDR3 DNA, read in part, is TGTGCCAGCAGGGGGAGCGGGAGGGCCCTGGAGACC. Its protein is CASRGSGRALET. The whole CDR3 region reads CASRGSGRALETQYF.